This T cell receptor beta chain was captured by sequencing in a study of beta chain features in type 1 diabetes. Losses at the gene ends were 3 bases for V and 2 bases for J; bases not matched to a gene: 9. The CDR3 contains 17 residues. Germline lookup yields CDR1 KGHSH and CDR2 LQKENI. Study-level findings and limits: At VDJ recombination sites, type 1 diabetes patients had fewer insertions and more deleted nucleotides. In patients and controls equally, PCR might favor templates that are shorter.

Details on this clone: Its target is unknown.

cDNA synthesis used the whole RNA isolate, giving expressed TCRB sequences. The table came from immunoSEQ multiplex PCR; TCRdb's copy has only in-frame clones and leaves some out. The repertoire holds roughly 230,000 clones, with 9% to 10% as singletons. The specimen was naive CD4+ T cells from blood. The chain joins TRBV18 to TRBJ2-5; TRBD2 agrees at 10 bases. The TCR was taken from a woman between 18 and 30 years old in good health. The CDR3 loop reads CASSPQASGRSQETQYF. The CDR3 DNA reads as TGTGCCAGCTCACCCCAGGCTAGCGGGAGATCACAAGAGACCCAGTACTTC.